The T cell receptor (beta chain) described here comes from a study of T cell repertoires in cytomegalovirus infection. In TCRdb, the reads were re-called with MiXCR into one record per CDR3 protein. The sample has hundreds of thousands of distinct CDR3 sequences, about 24% seen once. The V end was cut by 1 base, the J end by 9 bases, with 6 bases between. CDR1 SEHNR and CDR2 FQNEAQ come from the germline V gene (reference sequence). The CDR3 has 11 residues. This clonotype turned up a few times. The sequence derives from a human donor in good health (CMV status not recorded). Some clones in this sample may be carry-over from other donors' samples. The specimen sequenced was CD8+ T cells from PBMCs. The rearrangement joins TRBV7-9 to TRBJ1-1; D may be TRBD1 (5 bases). CDR3 nucleotides: TGTGCCAGCAGCTTAGAGGGGAAAGCTTTCTTT. This sequence encodes CASSLEGKAFF.